The 28 T cell receptor beta chains below all came from one sample that was sequenced in a study of vaccination effects on CD4 cells after COVID-19. Viral peptide pool expansion of antigen-specific CD4+ T cells preceded sequencing in the ViraFEST assay. Following a roughly eleven-day culture, CD4+ T cells were purified. This individual tested PCR-positive for SARS-CoV-2 infection between March and December 2020. These receptors have no known antigen. Some clones are missing from TCRdb's copy, which holds only in-frame ones; the method was immunoSEQ multiplex PCR. Of 70,000 or so clones detected, under 85% appear once; the ten largest clones hold around 4.6%. The sample in question was CD4+ T cells from PBMCs cultured with HIV peptides, obtained before COVID-19 vaccination. Subset specified: HIV-1 Nef peptide pool negative control/reference culture. The origin of the receptors is a human donor who had a prior SARS-CoV-2 infection.

CDR3 DNA sequence: TGCGCCAGCAGCTTTTCAGCTAGCGAATCCACCGGGGAGCTGTTTTTT. Translating gives CASSFSASESTGELFF. The chain recombines TRBV5-1 with TRBJ2-2, with D possibly matching TRBD2 (6 bases). V dropped 2 bases and J dropped 4 bases, with 15 bases sitting between them. Per germline, CDR1 SGHRS and CDR2 YFSETQ. This CDR3 contains 16 residues. The full variable domain, in which reference TRBV5-1 and TRBJ2-2 provide the parts outside the CDR3, is KAGVTQTPRYLIKTRGQQVTLSCSPISGHRSVSWYQQTPGQGLQFLFEYFSETQRNKGNFPGRFSGRQFSNSRSEMNVSTLELGDSALYLCASSFSASESTGELFFGEGSRLTVL.

This sequence joins TRBV5-1 and TRBJ2-1; D perhaps matches TRBD2 (6 bases). The CDR3 is 14 residues long. CDR1 and CDR2 from the germline V gene are SGHRS and YFSETQ. The V gene lost 4 bases and the J gene lost 4 bases, with 12 bases spanning the gap. The CDR3 sequence is CASSLRDFYNEQFF. The CDR3 DNA is TGCGCCAGCAGCCTACGGGACTTTTACAATGAGCAGTTCTTC.

This sequence joins TRBV6-5 and TRBJ1-6; 8 bases line up with TRBD1. The CDR3 extends over 12 amino acids. The trim removed 10 bases at V and 9 bases at J, leaving 5 bases unmatched. The V gene's germline CDR1 is MNHEY and CDR2 SVGAGI. Here the CDR3 reads CATTDRVSPLHF. In nucleotides, the CDR3 is TGTGCCACCACGGACAGGGTTTCACCCCTCCACTTT.

This clone has at least ten counts. This chain connects TRBV4-2 to TRBJ2-7; TRBD2 might be the D (5 bases). The CDR3 sequence is 15 residues long. V was pared by 4 bases and J by 1 base, with 14 bases between. Germline values: CDR1 LGHNA, CDR2 YNFKEQ. Here the CDR3 reads CASSPTRVVSYEQYF. The CDR3 coding sequence is TGTGCCAGCAGCCCCACGAGGGTTGTATCCTACGAGCAGTACTTC.

The chain recombines TRBV4-2 with TRBJ1-2; the D gene is possibly TRBD1 (6 bases). Looked up from germline, CDR1 is LGHNA and CDR2 is YNFKEQ. The CDR3 loop spans 15 amino acids. V lost 3 bases and J 6 bases, leaving 17 bases between the germline ends. The DNA for the CDR3 is TGTGCCAGCAGCCAGGGTCCGGCCGCAGGGGATGGCTACACCTTC. It encodes CASSQGPAAGDGYTF.

The chain uses TRBV30 and TRBJ1-1; perhaps TRBD1 as D (6 bases). The CDR3 spans 13 residues. The V and J ends lost 2 bases and 5 bases respectively, with 12 bases between them. In germline, CDR1 is GTSNPN, CDR2 SVGIG (reference sequence). The CDR3 DNA sequence: TGTGCCTGGAGTTCTTATAGGGGGACTGAAGCTTTCTTT. Its translation: CAWSSYRGTEAFF.

The chain employs TRBV28 and TRBJ2-1; 10 nucleotides align to TRBD2. Per the germline V gene, CDR1 is MDHEN and CDR2 is SYDVKM. V lost 3 bases and J lost 12; bases outside the gene matches: 5. The CDR3 runs to 13 residues. CDR3 bases: TGTGCCAGCAGTTTGCTAGCGGGGGTAGTGCAGTTCTTC. Its protein is CASSLLAGVVQFF.

The chain is built from TRBV9 and TRBJ2-7; D is unclear. The CDR3 consists of 13 residues. Trimming removed 0 bases at V and 3 bases at J, with 7 bases between. The germline CDR1 and CDR2 sequences are SGDLS and YYNGEE. CDR3 DNA: TGTGCCAGCAGCGTAGCTCAAGGCTACGAGCAGTACTTC. Translation gives CASSVAQGYEQYF. Full variable domain (outside the CDR3, taken from reference TRBV9 and TRBJ2-7): DSGVTQTPKHLITATGQRVTLRCSPRSGDLSVYWYQQSLDQGLQFLIQYYNGEERAKGNILERFSAQQFPDLHSELNLSSLELGDSALYFCASSVAQGYEQYFGPGTRLTVT.

This chain uses TRBV4-3 with TRBJ1-4; TRBD1 is a possible D gene (6 bases). Germline CDR1 LGHNA, CDR2 YSLEER. Trimming removed 4 bases from V and 8 bases from J, with 20 bases in between. The length of the CDR3 is 16 residues. The CDR3 DNA is TGCGCCAGCAGCCGCTTAGTGGGGACACGGGGGGAAAAACTGTTTTTT. It yields the protein CASSRLVGTRGEKLFF.

The chain carries TRBV2 and TRBJ1-2, with D unresolved. V was clipped by 1 base and J by 8 bases, with 8 bases between them. This CDR3 is 12 amino acids long. Germline CDR1 SNHLY, CDR2 FYNNEI. CDR3 DNA: TGTGCCAGCAGTGAAGGTCCAAGGGGCTACACCTTC. The encoded protein is CASSEGPRGYTF.

This rearrangement joins TRBV18 to TRBJ1-2; possibly TRBD1 for D (5 bases). Trimming pared 6 bases from V and 1 base from J, leaving 9 bases between. The CDR3 extends over 13 amino acids. The germline V gene encodes CDR1 KGHSH and CDR2 LQKENI. CDR3 DNA sequence: TGTGCCAGCTCGGAGACAGTTAACTATGGCTACACCTTC. Its translation: CASSETVNYGYTF.

This clone appeared a single time. At one end, the junction sequence differs from germline, possibly due to a read error. The chain uses TRBV27 and TRBJ2-2, with D unclear. The CDR3 covers 16 residues. The V gene's germline CDR1 is MNHEY and CDR2 SMNVEV (reference sequence). The CDR3 sequence is CASSLFAPAATAELFF. The CDR3 DNA sequence: TGTGCCAGCAGTTTATTCGCGCCCGCCGCCACCGCGGAGCTGTTTTTT.

This chain connects TRBV7-9 to TRBJ2-5; D not resolved. The CDR3 totals 13 residues. V lost 1 base and J lost 2, with 5 bases in between. CDR1 is SEHNR and CDR2 is FQNEAQ in the germline V gene (reference sequence). As DNA, the CDR3 is TGTGCCAGCAGCTTAGGGGGACAAGAGACCCAGTACTTC. Translated: CASSLGGQETQYF.

The V call is TRBV6-5, the J call TRBJ2-7; possible D gene TRBD2, 5 bases. V shed 0 bases and J shed 2 bases, with 8 bases lying between them. Germline V gene data show CDR1 as MNHEY and CDR2 as SVGAGI. This CDR3 comprises 14 residues. The CDR3 protein is CASSYSSATYEQYF. The CDR3 nucleotides are TGTGCCAGCAGTTACTCTAGCGCCACCTACGAGCAGTACTTC.

This clone was seen more than once but under ten times. The chain uses TRBV18 and TRBJ2-6; 13 bases align to TRBD2. V shed 1 base and J 4 bases; nucleotides not matched to a gene: 4. In germline, CDR1 is KGHSH, CDR2 LQKENI. The CDR3 totals 18 residues. The CDR3 sequence is CASSPLGLAGAGANVLTF. In DNA, the CDR3 is TGTGCCAGCTCACCACTTGGACTAGCGGGAGCAGGGGCCAACGTCCTGACTTTC.

This rearrangement joins TRBV5-5 to TRBJ1-2, with a possible D match to TRBD1 (5 bases). Germline assignment: CDR1 SGHKS and CDR2 YYEKEE (reference sequence). Trimming took 2 bases from V and 3 from J, leaving 20 bases between them. The CDR3 runs 17 residues. CDR3: CASSLRLRGGEYYGYTF. As DNA, the CDR3 is TGTGCCAGCAGCTTACGCCTCCGGGGCGGAGAATACTATGGCTACACCTTC. The full variable domain, completed using reference TRBV5-5 and TRBJ1-2, is DAGVTQSPTHLIKTRGQQVTLRCSPISGHKSVSWYQQVLGQGPQFIFQYYEKEERGRGNFPDRFSARQFPNYSSELNVNALLLGDSALYLCASSLRLRGGEYYGYTFGSGTRLTVV.

V is TRBV6-6 and J is TRBJ2-7, with a possible D match to TRBD1 (6 bases). Germline V gene data show CDR1 as MNHNY and CDR2 as SVGAGI (reference sequence). This CDR3 contains 15 residues. Trimming cost V 6 bases and J 3 bases, with 18 bases left between them. CDR3 DNA: TGTGCCAGCAGACACCAGGGGATTGGGGGCTACGAGCAGTACTTC. It codes for CASRHQGIGGYEQYF.

The chain couples TRBV12-3 or TRBV12-4 to TRBJ2-1; tentative D call: TRBD2 (5 bases). The CDR3 has 12 amino acids. Trimming took 4 bases from V and 9 from J, leaving 10 bases between them. CDR3 DNA sequence: TGTGCCAGCAGTTCTAGGAGCGGTGAGCAGTTCTTC. Translating gives CASSSRSGEQFF.

This chain links TRBV18 with TRBJ1-3; D is undetermined. The CDR3 consists of 15 residues. Germline CDR1 KGHSH, CDR2 LQKENI. The ends were cut back, 0 bases at V and 0 bases at J, with 6 bases in the middle. The CDR3 spells CASSPPAGSGNTIYF. CDR3 bases: TGTGCCAGCTCACCACCGGCGGGCTCTGGAAACACCATATATTTT.

This clone was detected only once. J is TRBJ1-5 and V is TRBV5-1, with a possible D match to TRBD1 (6 bases). The V end lost 0 bases, the J end lost 4 bases, and 11 bases lay between the germline ends. This CDR3 is built from 15 residues. Germline CDR1 SGHRS, CDR2 YFSETQ. The chain's CDR3 is CASSLGQGWNQPQHF. The CDR3 bases are TGCGCCAGCAGCTTGGGCCAGGGGTGGAATCAGCCCCAGCATTTT.

The rearrangement joins TRBV14 to TRBJ2-7, with unresolved D. This CDR3 region has 13 residues. Trimming took off 3 bases at V and 3 bases at J, with 9 bases between the two ends. Germline V lookup: CDR1 SGHDN, CDR2 FVKESK. The CDR3 sequence: CASSHPPIYEQYF. The DNA of the CDR3 is TGTGCCAGCAGCCACCCACCAATCTACGAGCAGTACTTC.

This clone was recorded once. The rearrangement links TRBV18 to TRBJ2-2; no clear D. The CDR3 extends over 14 amino acids. Germline assignment: CDR1 KGHSH and CDR2 LQKENI. V lost 3 bases to trimming and J lost 6 bases, with 11 bases between them. CDR3 sequence: CASSPAIGPGELFF. In nucleotides, the CDR3 is TGTGCCAGCTCACCTGCCATCGGCCCCGGGGAGCTGTTTTTT.

The chain uses TRBV9 and TRBJ2-3; maybe TRBD1 (7 bases). The CDR3 runs 17 residues. The V gene's germline CDR1 is SGDLS and CDR2 YYNGEE. V was cut by 3 bases and J by 0 bases, with 17 bases left in between. In nucleotides, the CDR3 is TGTGCCAGCAGCGAGGGGGGATGGGGACAGAGCACAGATACGCAGTATTTT. Amino acids: CASSEGGWGQSTDTQYF.

V gene TRBV3-1 (or the pseudogene TRBV3-2) combines with J gene TRBJ2-1; 7 nucleotides line up with TRBD2. V lost 0 bases, J lost 12 bases, and 5 bases stayed unmatched. CDR1 LGHDT and CDR2 YNNKEL come from the germline V gene (reference sequence). The CDR3 runs 13 residues. CDR3 bases: TGTGCCAGCAGCCAAGAGGGCGGGAGATGGCAGTTCTTC. It codes for CASSQEGGRWQFF.

This clone came up a few times. The chain combines TRBV7-6 with TRBJ2-7; a possible D gene is TRBD2 (7 bases). The germline V gene has CDR1 SGHVS and CDR2 FNYEAQ. This CDR3 region has 15 residues. Trimming removed 1 base from V and 2 bases from J, with 12 bases in between. CDR3 in DNA: TGTGCCAGCAGCTTAGTAGGGGGGAGGGCCTACGAGCAGTACTTC. Translation gives CASSLVGGRAYEQYF.

The rearrangement joins TRBV3-1 (or the pseudogene TRBV3-2) to TRBJ1-1, with D maybe TRBD1 (5 bases). Per germline, CDR1 LGHDT and CDR2 YNNKEL (reference sequence). V was pared by 1 base and J by 6 bases, with 18 bases between. The CDR3 spans 16 residues. In DNA form, the CDR3 reads TGTGCCAGCAGCCAAGTAAGGGGAGGAGGTCTGTCTGAAGCTTTCTTT. It specifies CASSQVRGGGLSEAFF.

The CDR3 coding sequence is TGTGCCAGCTCACCGTCCGACAGCTCTGGAAACACCATATATTTT. Translation: CASSPSDSSGNTIYF. The rearrangement joins TRBV18 to TRBJ1-3, with a tentative D call TRBD1 (5 bases). V was pared by 3 bases and J by 0 bases, with 9 bases between. Germline V gene data show CDR1 as KGHSH and CDR2 as LQKENI. The CDR3 runs 15 residues.

The genes are TRBV7-3 and TRBJ2-6; D is ambiguous. Between the trimmed V and J ends, which lost 5 bases and 0 bases, there was a span of 11 bases. The germline gives CDR1 SGHTA, CDR2 FQGTGA. The CDR3 spans 16 residues. The CDR3 here is CASSGPGNSGANVLTF. Written as DNA, the CDR3 is TGTGCCAGCAGCGGCCCGGGTAACTCTGGGGCCAACGTCCTGACTTTC.